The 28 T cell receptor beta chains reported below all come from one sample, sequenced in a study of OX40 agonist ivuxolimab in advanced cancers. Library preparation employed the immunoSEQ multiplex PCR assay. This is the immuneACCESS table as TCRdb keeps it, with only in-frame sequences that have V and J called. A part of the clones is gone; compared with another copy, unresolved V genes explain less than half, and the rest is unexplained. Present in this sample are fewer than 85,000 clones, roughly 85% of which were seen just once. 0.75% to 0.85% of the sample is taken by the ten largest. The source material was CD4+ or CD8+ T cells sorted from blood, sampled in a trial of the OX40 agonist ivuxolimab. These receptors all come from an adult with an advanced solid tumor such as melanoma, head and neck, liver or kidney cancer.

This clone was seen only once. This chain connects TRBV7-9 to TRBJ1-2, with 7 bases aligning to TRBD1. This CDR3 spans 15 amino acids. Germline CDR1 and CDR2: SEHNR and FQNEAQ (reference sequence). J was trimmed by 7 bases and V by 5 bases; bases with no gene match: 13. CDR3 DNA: TGTGCCAGCAGCCTTGGGGAGGGGGCGAGGTCTGGCTACACCTTC. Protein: CASSLGEGARSGYTF.

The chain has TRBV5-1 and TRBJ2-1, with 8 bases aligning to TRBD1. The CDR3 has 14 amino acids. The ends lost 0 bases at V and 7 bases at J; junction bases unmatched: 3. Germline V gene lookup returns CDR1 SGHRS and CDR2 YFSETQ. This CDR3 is CASSLGQGRNEQFF. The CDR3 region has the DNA TGCGCCAGCAGCTTGGGACAGGGGAGGAATGAGCAGTTCTTC.

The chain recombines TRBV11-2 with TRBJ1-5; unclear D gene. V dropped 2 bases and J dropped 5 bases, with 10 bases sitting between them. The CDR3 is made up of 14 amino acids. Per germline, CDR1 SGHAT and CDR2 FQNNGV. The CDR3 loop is CASSLLGPDQPQHF. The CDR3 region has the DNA TGTGCCAGCAGCTTACTAGGGCCCGATCAGCCCCAGCATTTT.

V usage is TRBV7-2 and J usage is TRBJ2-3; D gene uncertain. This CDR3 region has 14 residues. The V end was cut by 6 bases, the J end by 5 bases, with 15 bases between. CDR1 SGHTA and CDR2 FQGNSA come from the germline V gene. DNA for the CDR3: TGTGCCAGCAGACGCTACCAAAGGGAAGATACGCAGTATTTT. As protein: CASRRYQREDTQYF.

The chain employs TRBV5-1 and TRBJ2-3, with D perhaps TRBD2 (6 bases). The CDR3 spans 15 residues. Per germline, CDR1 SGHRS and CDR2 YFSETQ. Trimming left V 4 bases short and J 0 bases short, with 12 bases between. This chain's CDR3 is CASSRGSGSTDTQYF. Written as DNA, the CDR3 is TGCGCCAGCAGCCGGGGGAGCGGGAGCACAGATACGCAGTATTTT.

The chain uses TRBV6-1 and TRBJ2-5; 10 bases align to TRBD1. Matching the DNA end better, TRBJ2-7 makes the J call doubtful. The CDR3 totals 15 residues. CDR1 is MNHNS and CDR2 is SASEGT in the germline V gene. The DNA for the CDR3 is TGTGCCAGCAGGGACCCCGGGACAGGGGCTTACGAGCAGTACTTC. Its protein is CASRDPGTGAYEQYF.

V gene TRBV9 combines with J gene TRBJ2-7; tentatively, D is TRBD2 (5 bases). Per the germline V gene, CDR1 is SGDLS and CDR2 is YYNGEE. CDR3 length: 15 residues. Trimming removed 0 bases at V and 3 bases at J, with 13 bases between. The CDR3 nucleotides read TGTGCCAGCAGCGTAGAAACGGGATCGGGCTACGAGCAGTACTTC. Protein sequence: CASSVETGSGYEQYF.

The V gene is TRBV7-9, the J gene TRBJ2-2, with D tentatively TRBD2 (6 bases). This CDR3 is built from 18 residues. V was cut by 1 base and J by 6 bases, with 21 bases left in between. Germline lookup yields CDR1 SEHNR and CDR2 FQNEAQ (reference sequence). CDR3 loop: CASSLVPGTSGVPGELFF. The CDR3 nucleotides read TGTGCCAGCAGCTTAGTCCCGGGCACGTCGGGGGTTCCCGGGGAGCTGTTTTTT. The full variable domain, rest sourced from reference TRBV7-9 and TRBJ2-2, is DTGVSQNPRHKITKRGQNVTFRCDPISEHNRLYWYRQTLGQGPEFLTYFQNEAQLEKSRLLSDRFSAERPKGSFSTLEIQRTEQGDSAMYLCASSLVPGTSGVPGELFFGEGSRLTVL.

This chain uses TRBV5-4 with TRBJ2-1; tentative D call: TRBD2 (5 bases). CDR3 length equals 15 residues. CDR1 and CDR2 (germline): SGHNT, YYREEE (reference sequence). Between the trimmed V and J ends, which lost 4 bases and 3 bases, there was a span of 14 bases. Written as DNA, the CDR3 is TGTGCCAGCAGCCCGAGCTTAGGGAGCTACAATGAGCAGTTCTTC. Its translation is CASSPSLGSYNEQFF. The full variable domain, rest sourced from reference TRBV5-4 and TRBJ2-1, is ETGVTQSPTHLIKTRGQQVTLRCSSQSGHNTVSWYQQALGQGPQFIFQYYREEENGRGNFPPRFSGLQFPNYSSELNVNALELDDSALYLCASSPSLGSYNEQFFGPGTRLTVL.

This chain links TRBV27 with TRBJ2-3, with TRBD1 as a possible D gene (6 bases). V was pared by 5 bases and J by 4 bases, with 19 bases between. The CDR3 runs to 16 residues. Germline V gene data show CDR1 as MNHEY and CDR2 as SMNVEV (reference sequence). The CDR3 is CASSRVRGVRADTQYF. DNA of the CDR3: TGTGCCAGCAGTAGGGTCAGGGGCGTTCGGGCAGATACGCAGTATTTT.

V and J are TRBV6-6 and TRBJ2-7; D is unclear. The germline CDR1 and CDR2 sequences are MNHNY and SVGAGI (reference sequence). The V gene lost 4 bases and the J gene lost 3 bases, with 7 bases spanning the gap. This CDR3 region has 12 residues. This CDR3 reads CASSLQSYEQYF. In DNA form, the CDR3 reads TGTGCCAGCAGTTTACAGAGCTACGAGCAGTACTTC.

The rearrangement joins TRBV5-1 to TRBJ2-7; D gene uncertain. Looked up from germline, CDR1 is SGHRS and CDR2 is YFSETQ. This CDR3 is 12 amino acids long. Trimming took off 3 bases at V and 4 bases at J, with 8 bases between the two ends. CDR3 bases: TGCGCCAGCAGCTCGGACGGTTACGAGCAGTACTTC. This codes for CASSSDGYEQYF.

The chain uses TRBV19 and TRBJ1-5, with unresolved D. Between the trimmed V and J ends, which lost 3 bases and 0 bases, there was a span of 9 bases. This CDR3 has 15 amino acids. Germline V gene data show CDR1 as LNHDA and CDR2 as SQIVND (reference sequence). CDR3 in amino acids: CASSIVPYSNQPQHF. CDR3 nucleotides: TGTGCCAGTAGTATCGTACCGTATAGCAATCAGCCCCAGCATTTT.

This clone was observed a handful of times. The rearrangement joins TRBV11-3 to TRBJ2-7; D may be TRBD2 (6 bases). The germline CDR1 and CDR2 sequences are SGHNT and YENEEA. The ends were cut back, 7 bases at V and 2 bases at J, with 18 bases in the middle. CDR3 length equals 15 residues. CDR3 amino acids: CASTLGESGAYEQYF. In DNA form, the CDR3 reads TGTGCCAGCACCCTAGGGGAGTCGGGGGCCTACGAGCAGTACTTC.

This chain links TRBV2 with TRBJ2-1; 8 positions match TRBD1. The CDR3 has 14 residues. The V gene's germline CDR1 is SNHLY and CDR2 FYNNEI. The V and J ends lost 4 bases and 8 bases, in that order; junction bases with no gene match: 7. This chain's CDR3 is CASSGGQVIDEQFF. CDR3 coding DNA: TGTGCCAGCAGTGGGGGACAGGTGATAGATGAGCAGTTCTTC.

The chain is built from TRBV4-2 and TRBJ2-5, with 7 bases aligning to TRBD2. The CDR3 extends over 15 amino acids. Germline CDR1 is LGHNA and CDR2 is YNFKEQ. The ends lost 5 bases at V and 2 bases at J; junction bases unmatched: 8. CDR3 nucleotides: TGTGCCAGCAGCTTCCTAGCGGACCGTCAAGAGACCCAGTACTTC. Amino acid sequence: CASSFLADRQETQYF.

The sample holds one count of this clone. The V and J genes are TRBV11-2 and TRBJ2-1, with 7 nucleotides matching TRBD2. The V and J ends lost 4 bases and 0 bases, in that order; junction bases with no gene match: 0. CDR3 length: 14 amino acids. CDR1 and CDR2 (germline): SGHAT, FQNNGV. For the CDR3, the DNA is TGTGCCAGCAGCTCTAGCGGCTCCTACAATGAGCAGTTCTTC. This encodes CASSSSGSYNEQFF.

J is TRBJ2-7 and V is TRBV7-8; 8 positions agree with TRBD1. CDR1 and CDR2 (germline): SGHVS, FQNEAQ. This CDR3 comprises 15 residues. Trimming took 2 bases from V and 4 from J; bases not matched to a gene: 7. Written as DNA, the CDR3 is TGTGCCAGCAGCTTAAGAACAGGGGGGAGTTACGAGCAGTACTTC. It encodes CASSLRTGGSYEQYF.

CDR3 bases: TGCGCCAGCAGCCAATTAGTAGCCATTGGTATAGGTCCCCAGCATTTT. Its protein product is CASSQLVAIGIGPQHF. The chain carries TRBV4-1 and TRBJ1-5, with D unresolved. Trimming removed 2 bases from V and 10 bases from J, with 21 bases in between. Germline V gene sequence: CDR1 MGHRA, CDR2 YSYEKL. The CDR3 is 16 amino acids.

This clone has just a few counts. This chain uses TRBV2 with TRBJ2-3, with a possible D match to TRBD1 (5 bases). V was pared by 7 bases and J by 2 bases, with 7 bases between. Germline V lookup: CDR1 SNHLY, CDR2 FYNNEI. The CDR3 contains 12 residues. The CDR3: CASTRATDTQYF. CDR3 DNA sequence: TGTGCCAGCACCAGGGCCACAGATACGCAGTATTTT. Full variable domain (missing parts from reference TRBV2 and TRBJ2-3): EPEVTQTPSHQVTQMGQEVILRCVPISNHLYFYWYRQILGQKVEFLVSFYNNEISEKSEIFDDQFSVERPDGSNFTLKIRSTKLEDSAMYFCASTRATDTQYFGPGTRLTVL.

CDR3 protein: CASSPARFAGWNTEAFF. DNA of the CDR3: TGTGCCAGCAGCCCCGCCCGATTTGCAGGGTGGAACACTGAAGCTTTCTTT. This sequence joins TRBV7-8 and TRBJ1-1, with D possibly TRBD1 on 5 matching bases. The V end lost 5 bases, the J end lost 1 base, and 20 bases lay between the germline ends. Germline V gene sequence: CDR1 SGHVS, CDR2 FQNEAQ. The length of the CDR3 is 17 residues. Using reference TRBV7-8 and TRBJ1-1 for the parts outside the CDR3, the full variable domain is GAGVSQSPRYKVAKRGQDVALRCDPISGHVSLFWYQQALGQGPEFLTYFQNEAQLDKSGLPSDRFFAERPEGSVSTLKIQRTQQEDSAVYLCASSPARFAGWNTEAFFGQGTRLTVV.

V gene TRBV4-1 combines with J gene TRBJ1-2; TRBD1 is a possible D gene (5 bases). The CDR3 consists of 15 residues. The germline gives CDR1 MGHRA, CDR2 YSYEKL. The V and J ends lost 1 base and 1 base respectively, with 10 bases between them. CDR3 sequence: CASSQVDRINYGYTF. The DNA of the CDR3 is TGCGCCAGCAGCCAAGTTGACAGAATTAACTATGGCTACACCTTC.

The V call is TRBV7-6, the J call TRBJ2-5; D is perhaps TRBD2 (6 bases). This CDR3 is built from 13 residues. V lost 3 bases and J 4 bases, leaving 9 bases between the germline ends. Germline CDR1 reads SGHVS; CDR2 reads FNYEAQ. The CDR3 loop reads CASSFTGVETQYF. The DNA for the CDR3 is TGTGCCAGCAGCTTCACGGGGGTAGAGACCCAGTACTTC.

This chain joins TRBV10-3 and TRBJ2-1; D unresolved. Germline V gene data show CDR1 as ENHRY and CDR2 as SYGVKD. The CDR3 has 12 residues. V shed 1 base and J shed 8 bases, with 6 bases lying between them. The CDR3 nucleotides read TGTGCCATCAGTGAGTACATCGATGAGCAGTTCTTC. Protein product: CAISEYIDEQFF.

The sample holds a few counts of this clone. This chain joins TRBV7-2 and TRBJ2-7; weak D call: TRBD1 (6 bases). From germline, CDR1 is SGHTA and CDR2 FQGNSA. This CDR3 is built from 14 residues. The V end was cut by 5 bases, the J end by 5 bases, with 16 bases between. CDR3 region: CASSPGWGQHEQYF. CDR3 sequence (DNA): TGTGCCAGCAGCCCCGGATGGGGACAACACGAGCAGTACTTC.

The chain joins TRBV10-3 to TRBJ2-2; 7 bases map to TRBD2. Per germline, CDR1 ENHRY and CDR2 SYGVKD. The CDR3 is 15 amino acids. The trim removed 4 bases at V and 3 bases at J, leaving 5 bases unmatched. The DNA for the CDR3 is TGTGCCATCAGTGGTACCGGGGGGTACACCGGGGAGCTGTTTTTT. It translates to CAISGTGGYTGELFF.

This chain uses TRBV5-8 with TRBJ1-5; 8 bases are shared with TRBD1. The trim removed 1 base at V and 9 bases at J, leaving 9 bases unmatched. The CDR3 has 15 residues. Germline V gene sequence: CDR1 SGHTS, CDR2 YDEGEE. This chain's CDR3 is CASSLSPDRGGPQHF. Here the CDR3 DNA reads TGTGCCAGCAGCTTGTCCCCCGACAGGGGTGGGCCCCAGCATTTT.

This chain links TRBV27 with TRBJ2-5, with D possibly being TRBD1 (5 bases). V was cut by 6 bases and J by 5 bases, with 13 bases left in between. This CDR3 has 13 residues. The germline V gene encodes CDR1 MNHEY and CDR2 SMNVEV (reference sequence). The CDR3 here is CASRPQTAETQYF. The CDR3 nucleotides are TGTGCCAGCAGACCTCAGACAGCGGAGACCCAGTACTTC.